The source of this T cell receptor (beta chain) is a study of lymphopenia after photon versus proton radiotherapy (dated by TCRdb to about 2019). As for the study more broadly: The study compared the immunological effects of photon versus proton radiation therapy in patients with gastrointestinal tumors who developed high-grade lymphopenia. A cohort of about 20 patients with gastrointestinal tumors who received either photon or proton therapy and subsequently developed lymphopenia was included. The study aimed to characterize how the two radiation modalities differ in their impact on the immune system. Study-wide findings and limitations: Relative stability during treatment was observed in proton-treated patients, whereas loss of naive T cells and TCR diversity and gain of effector/memory populations were observed in photon-treated patients. After the lymphocyte count nadir, photon-treated repertoires showed oligoclonal expansion, especially of CD8+ Temra cells, which drove the drop in diversity. Across the cohort, among patients who died, a greater drop in TCR diversity after the nadir was inversely correlated with overall survival time. The authors looked at the survival association only in patients who died, and they framed better survival with proton therapy as a possibility rather than a demonstrated result.

The germline V gene encodes CDR1 WSHSY and CDR2 SAAADI. The V end loses 4 bases and the J end loses 2 bases, and a stretch of 13 bases separates them. The CDR3 runs 15 residues from the cysteine to the phenylalanine. Only the CDR3 DNA stays, 45 bases, in frame from base 1. This clone occurred once. Its antigen has not been determined. Base qualities are not provided; no much larger clone lies one nucleotide away. Library creation used the immunoSEQ multiplex PCR assay. Deep sequencing of rearranged TCR beta loci, alongside multiparametric flow cytometry, was used to profile T cell repertoires. TCRdb's version of the immuneACCESS table is confined to in-frame rearrangements and falls short of the full clone set. An unresolved V gene accounts for under half of the shortfall where checked; the remainder is of unknown origin. The sample includes around 29,000 clones, with around nine tenths observed a single time. The ten largest clonotypes hold 47% of the sample.

The chain is made from TRBV10-2 and TRBJ2-3; the D element could tentatively be TRBD1 or TRBD2, as 5 bases agree for each. The sequenced sample was peripheral blood, obtained from a patient treated with proton-based radiotherapy. This TCR came from a woman between 55 and 75 years old with cholangiocarcinoma. Some clones in this sample may be carry-over from other donors' samples. This receptor has the CDR3 CASSARDPDTDTQYF. The DNA is TGCGCCAGCAGTGCCCGGGACCCCGACACAGATACGCAGTATTTT.